In its sample, the clone carrying this T cell receptor beta chain was seen once. Its antigen remains unknown. Profiling relied on immunoSEQ multiplex PCR, and the TCRdb table lists in-frame clones only, not all of them. The sample records roughly 180,000 clones, about 87% being singletons. The data were taken from a study of T cell responses to AZD1222 COVID-19 vaccine. CDR1 and CDR2 (germline): MNHEY, SVGEGT. Trimming pared 5 bases from V and 5 bases from J, leaving 18 bases between. The CDR3 length is 15 residues. Study outcomes and limitations: Sampling captured repertoires only after the peak T cell response. White British ancestry dominated among donors, who included more females, and clonal diversity was possibly underestimated. Unmutated variant regions are reportedly targeted by nearly half of spike-specific TCRs.

The source material was peripheral blood, sampled on day 0 of MenACWY control vaccination. This sequence joins TRBV6-2 or TRBV6-3 and TRBJ2-5; D is possibly TRBD1 or TRBD2 (5 bases each). The origin of this receptor is an adult in good health. CDR3 protein: CASSQDKGWGETQYF. CDR3 sequence (DNA): TGTGCCAGCAGTCAGGACAAGGGATGGGGGGAGACCCAGTACTTC.